Below, 8 T cell receptor beta chains from the same sample are listed, as sequenced in a study of identifying expanded T cells in peripheral blood. Profiling relied on immunoSEQ multiplex PCR, and the TCRdb table lists in-frame clones only, not all of them. This table holds approximately 100,000 clones, more than 85% found once. Input material: blood. All receptors come from a person aged 18 to 75 in good health.

The rearrangement links TRBV19 to TRBJ2-3; D might be TRBD1 or TRBD2, each matching 5 bases. The CDR3 contains 16 residues. The germline V gene has CDR1 LNHDA and CDR2 SQIVND (reference sequence). Trimming pared 6 bases from V and 2 bases from J, leaving 18 bases between. Written as DNA, the CDR3 is TGTGCCAGTAGCGGTTGGGGGAACCCGCCCACAGATACGCAGTATTTT. Translated: CASSGWGNPPTDTQYF.

This clone was picked up a small number of times. The chain couples TRBV6-5 to TRBJ2-1, with 9 bases identical to TRBD1. The CDR3 sequence is 15 residues long. The J segment lost 4 bases and the V segment lost 6 bases, leaving 7 bases of the junction unmatched. Germline V CDR1 and CDR2: MNHEY, SVGAGI. The CDR3 bases are TGTGCCAGCAGGCGACCCGGGACAGGGTACAATGAGCAGTTCTTC. It yields the protein CASRRPGTGYNEQFF.

This chain connects TRBV6-4 to TRBJ2-2; TRBD1 matches 8 bases. V gave up 2 bases and J gave up 7 bases; unmatched junction bases: 3. This CDR3 has 14 amino acids. The V gene's germline CDR1 is MRHNA and CDR2 SNTAGT. CDR3 sequence: CASSDQGAGGELFF. DNA of the CDR3: TGTGCCAGCAGTGACCAGGGGGCCGGCGGGGAGCTGTTTTTT.

This CDR3 reads CASSLLGLQTNEKLFF. In DNA, the CDR3 is TGTGCCAGCAGCTTACTGGGGCTGCAGACTAATGAAAAACTGTTTTTT. This chain uses TRBV7-2 with TRBJ1-4, with D maybe TRBD1 (5 bases). The CDR3 sequence is 16 residues long. V was trimmed by 2 bases and J by 2 bases, leaving 12 bases between them. Germline CDR1 SGHTA, CDR2 FQGNSA.

The V call is TRBV7-9, the J call TRBJ2-5; possible D gene TRBD2, 5 bases. V was shortened by 4 bases and J by 5 bases, with 20 bases between the two germline ends. Germline CDR1 and CDR2: SEHNR and FQNEAQ (reference sequence). CDR3 length equals 16 residues. The CDR3 reads CASSSSNSVRRETQYF. The CDR3 DNA follows: TGTGCCAGCAGCTCCAGCAACTCCGTACGGAGGGAGACCCAGTACTTC. The full variable domain, completed using reference TRBV7-9 and TRBJ2-5, is DTGVSQNPRHKITKRGQNVTFRCDPISEHNRLYWYRQTLGQGPEFLTYFQNEAQLEKSRLLSDRFSAERPKGSFSTLEIQRTEQGDSAMYLCASSSSNSVRRETQYFGPGTRLLVL.

This chain links TRBV7-2 with TRBJ1-5; D not certain. Trimming stripped 2 bases from V and 8 bases from J, with 7 bases between. Germline CDR1 is SGHTA and CDR2 is FQGNSA. CDR3 length: 12 residues. CDR3 nucleotides: TGTGCCAGCAGCTTAAACGCGGAGCCCCAGCATTTT. As protein: CASSLNAEPQHF.

The chain is built from TRBV6-6 and TRBJ2-2; D is unclear. Germline V gene lookup returns CDR1 MNHNY and CDR2 SVGAGI (reference sequence). The length of the CDR3 is 12 residues. The V end lost 5 bases, the J end lost 2 bases, and 3 bases lay between the germline ends. CDR3 amino acids: CASSLNTGELFF. In nucleotides, the CDR3 is TGTGCCAGCAGTCTAAACACCGGGGAGCTGTTTTTT.

The chain couples TRBV7-9 to TRBJ1-5; a weak D match, TRBD1 (5 bases). V was cut by 3 bases and J by 2 bases, with 14 bases left in between. The length of the CDR3 is 16 residues. Germline V lookup: CDR1 SEHNR, CDR2 FQNEAQ (reference sequence). For the CDR3, the DNA is TGTGCCAGCAGCTTGGGCCAGGACACCCGCAATCAGCCCCAGCATTTT. It yields the protein CASSLGQDTRNQPQHF.